This paragraph covers one TCR beta chain sequence. No antigen is known for it. Cycle 7 day 1, cycle 4 day 1, and baseline were the timepoints at which blood was sampled. Clones were sequenced by immunoSEQ multiplex PCR, and TCRdb holds only the in-frame ones, with some missing. This repertoire shows tens of thousands of clones, about 85% found once; its top ten account for roughly 0.62%. The sample originates from a study of OX40 agonist ivuxolimab in advanced cancers. Study summary: Prior anti-PD-1, anti-PD-L1 or anti-CTLA-4 therapy was allowed; about 39% had some. Partial responses were achieved by three patients, one with hepatocellular carcinoma and two with cutaneous melanoma.

Trimming cost V 5 bases and J 0 bases, with 14 bases left between them. This CDR3 region has 16 residues. Germline V gene data show CDR1 as SGHTA and CDR2 as FQGTGA. Whole-study results and caveats: Near-lowest levels of clonal expansion characterized partial responders at 0.1-3.0 mg/kg.

The sample consisted of CD4+ or CD8+ T cells sorted from blood, taken in a trial of the OX40 agonist ivuxolimab. This TCR was sampled from an adult with an advanced solid tumor such as melanoma, head and neck, liver or kidney cancer. V usage is TRBV7-3 and J usage is TRBJ2-1, with D perhaps TRBD2 (7 bases). CDR3: CASSPSGGRSYNEQFF. For the CDR3, the DNA is TGTGCCAGCAGCCCCTCGGGGGGCCGCTCCTACAATGAGCAGTTCTTC.